Each of the 21 T cell receptor beta chains below was sequenced from the same sample in a study of blood T cell repertoires in COVID-19. The data were produced by immunoSEQ multiplex PCR, yet TCRdb's version contains in-frame clones alone and is incomplete. The data hold 200,000 to 300,000 clones, with approximately 82% observed a single time. Sequencing used peripheral blood. These TCRs come from a man aged 35-49 years who had recovered from COVID-19.

The chain is built from TRBV5-1 and TRBJ2-1, with D possibly matching TRBD1 (5 bases). Trimming took 0 bases from V and 3 from J, leaving 10 bases between them. There are 15 residues in the CDR3. From germline, CDR1 is SGHRS and CDR2 YFSETQ. CDR3: CASSLAGPGYNEQFF. The DNA for the CDR3 is TGCGCCAGCAGCTTGGCAGGGCCCGGCTACAATGAGCAGTTCTTC.

This clone occurred once. The chain employs TRBV5-6 and TRBJ1-1; 8 bases match TRBD1. Trimming at V came to 4 bases and at J to 5 bases, leaving 7 bases not matched to a gene. CDR3 size: 14 residues. Germline V lookup: CDR1 SGHDT, CDR2 YYEEEE. This CDR3 is CASSTTGGVTEAFF. The CDR3 DNA reads TGTGCCAGCAGCACAACAGGGGGTGTGACTGAAGCTTTCTTT. Complete variable domain (other parts from reference TRBV5-6 and TRBJ1-1): DAGVTQSPTHLIKTRGQQVTLRCSPKSGHDTVSWYQQALGQGPQFIFQYYEEEERQRGNFPDRFSGHQFPNYSSELNVNALLLGDSALYLCASSTTGGVTEAFFGQGTRLTVV.

The rearrangement uses TRBV30 and TRBJ2-3; 11 nucleotides match TRBD2. After removal of 5 bases from V and 6 bases from J, the junction contained 13 bases not matched to a gene. CDR3 length: 16 amino acids. The V gene's germline CDR1 is GTSNPN and CDR2 SVGIG (reference sequence). CDR3 amino acids: CAWRLAGKGGGDTQYF. Written as DNA, the CDR3 is TGTGCCTGGCGACTAGCGGGAAAGGGGGGGGGTGATACGCAGTATTTT.

V gene TRBV7-9 combines with J gene TRBJ2-7; unclear D gene. Trimming shortened V by 2 bases and J by 3 bases, and 8 bases separated the two germline ends. Per germline, CDR1 SEHNR and CDR2 FQNEAQ (reference sequence). This CDR3 is built from 13 residues. CDR3 nucleotides: TGTGCCAGCAGCTTACCTGCTAACTACGAGCAGTACTTC. Translating gives CASSLPANYEQYF.

The chain has TRBV3-1 (or the pseudogene TRBV3-2) and TRBJ2-5; 8 bases agree with TRBD2. With 8 bases clipped from V and 5 bases from J, the junction kept 13 bases outside the gene matches. The CDR3 consists of 15 residues. Per the germline V gene, CDR1 is LGHDT and CDR2 is YNNKEL (reference sequence). The chain's CDR3 is CASESRTGGLETQYF. The CDR3 DNA sequence: TGTGCCAGCGAATCTCGAACGGGGGGGCTGGAGACCCAGTACTTC.

The rearrangement joins TRBV5-4 to TRBJ2-7; 9 nucleotides line up with TRBD2. Germline lookup yields CDR1 SGHNT and CDR2 YYREEE (reference sequence). This CDR3 has 15 residues. The J segment lost 2 bases and the V segment lost 1 base, leaving 4 bases of the junction unmatched. The CDR3 sequence is CASSLRASGTYEQYF. CDR3 DNA sequence: TGTGCCAGCAGCTTGAGGGCTAGCGGGACCTACGAGCAGTACTTC.

This clone occurred once. The chain joins TRBV10-2 to TRBJ2-5, with 8 bases that match TRBD1. The junction had 12 bases not matched to a gene; V was cut back by 0 bases and J by 0 bases. The CDR3 runs 19 residues. Germline assignment: CDR1 WSHSY and CDR2 SAAADI. The CDR3 reads CASSESRTTGDPYQETQYF. Written as DNA, the CDR3 is TGCGCCAGCAGTGAGTCCAGAACGACAGGGGACCCCTACCAAGAGACCCAGTACTTC.

The chain combines TRBV30 with TRBJ1-3; D gene ambiguous. Per germline, CDR1 GTSNPN and CDR2 SVGIG (reference sequence). This CDR3 has 14 amino acids. Trimming took 0 bases from V and 6 from J, leaving 12 bases between them. The CDR3 loop is CAWSVRYNQNTIYF. The CDR3 bases are TGTGCCTGGAGTGTACGATACAACCAAAACACCATATATTTT.

V usage is TRBV5-1 and J usage is TRBJ1-1, with 7 bases lining up with TRBD1. CDR3 length: 18 residues. V lost 1 base, J lost 1 base, and 13 bases stayed unmatched. Germline V gene data show CDR1 as SGHRS and CDR2 as YFSETQ. The CDR3 sequence: CASSLLGGIGRTNTEAFF. The DNA for the CDR3 is TGCGCCAGCAGCTTGTTAGGGGGCATAGGAAGGACGAACACTGAAGCTTTCTTT.

V usage is TRBV5-1 and J usage is TRBJ2-2; 7 bases map to TRBD1. This CDR3 is built from 14 residues. Trimming took 4 bases from V and 5 from J; bases not matched to a gene: 5. Germline lookup yields CDR1 SGHRS and CDR2 YFSETQ. The CDR3 reads CASSGMTGTGELFF. The CDR3 DNA follows: TGCGCCAGCAGCGGAATGACAGGGACCGGGGAGCTGTTTTTT.

This clone was recorded only once. V usage is TRBV20-1 and J usage is TRBJ1-2, with D tentatively TRBD1 (6 bases). This CDR3 is 13 amino acids long. The germline V and J ends were trimmed by 3 bases and 2 bases, with 10 bases remaining between them. Looked up from germline, CDR1 is DFQATT and CDR2 is SNEGSKA (reference sequence). The CDR3 loop reads CSASPQGNYGYTF. CDR3 nucleotide sequence: TGCAGTGCTAGTCCCCAGGGGAACTATGGCTACACCTTC.

This clone was picked up one time. This sequence joins TRBV5-1 and TRBJ1-1; tentative D call: TRBD1 (6 bases). The CDR3 consists of 14 residues. V was clipped by 4 bases and J by 4 bases, with 14 bases between them. Germline V gene lookup returns CDR1 SGHRS and CDR2 YFSETQ. CDR3 loop: CASSTQGLGTEAFF. The CDR3 nucleotides are TGCGCCAGCAGCACACAGGGTTTGGGCACTGAAGCTTTCTTT.

The chain carries TRBV6-2 or TRBV6-3 and TRBJ2-6; possible D gene TRBD1, 5 bases. This CDR3 is 17 amino acids long. V lost 4 bases and J 0 bases, leaving 13 bases between the germline ends. Germline CDR1 MNHEY, CDR2 SVGEGT. The CDR3 region has the DNA TGTGCCAGCAGTTCCCCAGGGTGGAGCTCTGGGGCCAACGTCCTGACTTTC. This codes for CASSSPGWSSGANVLTF.

The chain recombines TRBV2 with TRBJ2-7, with D possibly matching TRBD2 (6 bases). With 6 bases removed from V and 6 bases from J, the gap between germline ends came to 18 bases. This CDR3 contains 14 residues. Germline CDR1 and CDR2: SNHLY and FYNNEI. Here the CDR3 DNA reads TGTGCCAGCAGCTCCAGTGCGGGGAGTACCGAGCAGTACTTC. Encoded protein: CASSSSAGSTEQYF.

V and J are TRBV4-3 and TRBJ2-7; TRBD2 matches 9 bases. The CDR3 has 14 residues. The J segment lost 0 bases and the V segment lost 4 bases, leaving 1 base of the junction unmatched. Looked up from germline, CDR1 is LGHNA and CDR2 is YSLEER. The CDR3 DNA is TGCGCCAGCAGCCCTAGCGGGACCTCCTACGAGCAGTACTTC. Protein product: CASSPSGTSYEQYF.

The chain joins TRBV5-1 to TRBJ2-5; TRBD2 aligns across 9 bases. After removal of 0 bases from V and 5 bases from J, the junction contained 2 bases not matched to a gene. Germline CDR1 and CDR2: SGHRS and YFSETQ. The CDR3 contains 14 residues. The CDR3 DNA reads as TGCGCCAGCAGCTTGGTAGCGGGAGCGGAGACCCAGTACTTC. Amino acids: CASSLVAGAETQYF.

This clone was detected a few times. The rearrangement joins TRBV7-2 to TRBJ2-2; tentative D call: TRBD2 (5 bases). CDR3 size: 15 residues. Trimming stripped 1 base from V and 6 bases from J, with 12 bases between. Germline V CDR1 and CDR2: SGHTA, FQGNSA. CDR3 coding DNA: TGTGCCAGCAGCTTAGAGGCTAGCCTCCCCGGGGAGCTGTTTTTT. Residues: CASSLEASLPGELFF.

The rearrangement links TRBV18 to TRBJ1-2, with 8 bases aligning to TRBD1. J gave up 5 bases and V 3 bases, and 8 bases lay outside the gene matches. This CDR3 contains 15 residues. Germline CDR1 KGHSH, CDR2 LQKENI. This chain's CDR3 is CASSPTPGTGYGYTF. CDR3 sequence (DNA): TGTGCCAGCTCACCCACACCCGGGACAGGATATGGCTACACCTTC.

The chain couples TRBV13 to TRBJ2-3, with 7 bases matching TRBD2. The V segment lost 5 bases and the J segment 0 bases; nucleotides outside the gene matches: 8. The CDR3 has 16 amino acids. Germline CDR1 reads PRHDT; CDR2 reads FYEKMQ (reference sequence). The CDR3 here is CASSPHGGRSTDTQYF. DNA for the CDR3: TGTGCCAGCAGCCCCCATGGCGGGAGAAGCACAGATACGCAGTATTTT.

The chain couples TRBV2 to TRBJ1-2, with 9 bases aligning to TRBD1. The CDR3 spans 13 residues. J lost 4 bases, V lost 5 bases, and 2 bases had no gene match. The germline V gene has CDR1 SNHLY and CDR2 FYNNEI. CDR3 residues: CASSPGQGYGYTF. Here the CDR3 DNA reads TGTGCCAGCAGTCCGGGACAGGGCTATGGCTACACCTTC.

V usage is TRBV6-5 and J usage is TRBJ1-2; TRBD1 matches 7 bases. CDR1 and CDR2 from the germline V gene are MNHEY and SVGAGI. There are 15 residues in the CDR3. V lost 6 bases, J lost 5 bases, and 12 bases stayed unmatched. The CDR3 sequence is CASSLKTGLDYGYTF. CDR3 bases: TGTGCCAGCAGCCTCAAGACAGGGTTGGATTATGGCTACACCTTC.